Below are 19 T cell receptor beta chains sequenced from a single sample in a study of blood T cell repertoires in COVID-19. Assay used: immunoSEQ multiplex PCR; TCRdb lists only in-frame clones, some missing. The sample lists around 300,000 clones; more than 80% were seen once. The sample taken for sequencing was peripheral blood. Every receptor here comes from a woman between 25 and 40 years old with active or convalescent COVID-19.

The chain combines TRBV4-1 with TRBJ1-2; 7 nucleotides agree with TRBD1. Losses at the gene ends were 2 bases for V and 5 bases for J; bases not matched to a gene: 5. Germline V lookup: CDR1 MGHRA, CDR2 YSYEKL. This CDR3 spans 14 amino acids. This chain's CDR3 is CASSQPGQRYGYTF. For the CDR3, the DNA is TGCGCCAGCAGCCAACCGGGACAGAGATATGGCTACACCTTC.

The V gene is TRBV4-3, the J gene TRBJ2-7; the D gene is possibly TRBD2 (5 bases). The germline CDR1 and CDR2 sequences are LGHNA and YSLEER. The CDR3 is 13 amino acids. Trimming left V 0 bases short and J 3 bases short, with 6 bases between. The CDR3 DNA reads TGCGCCAGCAGCCAAGACGGACTCTACGAGCAGTACTTC. Protein product: CASSQDGLYEQYF.

There are a few counts of this clone. The rearrangement uses TRBV19 and TRBJ2-7, with 7 bases identical to TRBD2. V shed 9 bases, J shed 7 bases, and the junction held 12 bases outside the gene matches. The CDR3 covers 13 residues. Germline CDR1 LNHDA, CDR2 SQIVND (reference sequence). The CDR3 bases are TGTGCCAGCCAAAGCGGGGCCAGTCGGGAGCAGTACTTC. Its protein product is CASQSGASREQYF.

CDR3 loop: CASSLQGKAYNEQFF. The CDR3 region has the DNA TGTGCCAGCAGTTTACAGGGAAAGGCCTACAATGAGCAGTTCTTC. The V and J genes are TRBV27 and TRBJ2-1; TRBD1 might be the D (5 bases). The CDR3 totals 15 residues. The germline CDR1 and CDR2 sequences are MNHEY and SMNVEV (reference sequence). V was pared by 2 bases and J by 2 bases, with 10 bases between.

The genes are TRBV19 and TRBJ2-7; a weak D match, TRBD1 (5 bases). The V gene lost 5 bases and the J gene lost 7 bases, with 15 bases spanning the gap. Looked up from germline, CDR1 is LNHDA and CDR2 is SQIVND (reference sequence). The CDR3 loop spans 13 amino acids. This CDR3 reads CASSAQGYVEQYF. The CDR3 coding sequence is TGTGCCAGTAGTGCCCAGGGTTACGTTGAGCAGTACTTC.

J is TRBJ1-1 and V is TRBV19; the match to TRBD1 covers 7 bases. The CDR3 spans 15 residues. Germline CDR1 and CDR2: LNHDA and SQIVND (reference sequence). V trimming: 7 bases; J trimming: 1 base; junction bases outside the gene matches: 9. Here the CDR3 reads CASTSRTGWNTEAFF. CDR3 coding DNA: TGTGCCAGTACTAGTCGGACAGGTTGGAACACTGAAGCTTTCTTT.

The genes are TRBV6-5 and TRBJ1-1; tentatively, D is TRBD1 (6 bases). V was shortened by 7 bases and J by 4 bases, with 19 bases between the two germline ends. The CDR3 length is 15 residues. CDR1 and CDR2 (germline): MNHEY, SVGAGI. For the CDR3, the DNA is TGTGCCAGCACCCGGACACTTGGACAGTCCACTGAAGCTTTCTTT. It encodes CASTRTLGQSTEAFF.

The chain links TRBV6-6 to TRBJ1-1; 7 bases map to TRBD1. In germline, CDR1 is MNHNY, CDR2 SVGAGI (reference sequence). This CDR3 has 17 residues. After removal of 6 bases from V and 4 bases from J, the junction contained 17 bases not matched to a gene. In DNA form, the CDR3 reads TGTGCCAGCAGCCGACGACAGGGTGTTAGGTCCGTCACTGAAGCTTTCTTT. It is translated as CASSRRQGVRSVTEAFF.

This chain joins TRBV2 and TRBJ1-1; D remains ambiguous. CDR1 is SNHLY and CDR2 is FYNNEI in the germline V gene. V gave up 8 bases and J gave up 0 bases, with 13 bases separating them. This CDR3 is 14 amino acids long. The CDR3 protein is CASRQSYMNTEAFF. The CDR3 region has the DNA TGTGCCAGCCGACAATCTTACATGAACACTGAAGCTTTCTTT. Combining the CDR3 with reference TRBV2 and TRBJ1-1 gives the whole variable domain EPEVTQTPSHQVTQMGQEVILRCVPISNHLYFYWYRQILGQKVEFLVSFYNNEISEKSEIFDDQFSVERPDGSNFTLKIRSTKLEDSAMYFCASRQSYMNTEAFFGQGTRLTVV.

This clone was detected only once. This rearrangement joins TRBV5-1 to TRBJ1-4; the match to TRBD1 covers 7 bases. The CDR3 extends over 16 amino acids. CDR1 and CDR2 from the germline V gene are SGHRS and YFSETQ. Trimming took 4 bases from V and 5 from J; bases not matched to a gene: 11. In DNA form, the CDR3 reads TGCGCCAGCAGCCTGTCCCAGACAGGGCGGAATGAAAAACTGTTTTTT. Its protein product is CASSLSQTGRNEKLFF.

This sequence joins TRBV7-9 and TRBJ1-4; D is ambiguous. Germline V lookup: CDR1 SEHNR, CDR2 FQNEAQ (reference sequence). The V gene lost 2 bases and the J gene lost 7 bases, with 5 bases spanning the gap. This CDR3 contains 12 residues. CDR3 nucleotide sequence: TGTGCCAGCAGCTTATCGGGTGAAAAACTGTTTTTT. This sequence encodes CASSLSGEKLFF.

This clone was counted between two and nine times. The chain is built from TRBV7-9 and TRBJ2-7; D not certain. CDR3 size: 14 residues. Trimming stripped 2 bases from V and 6 bases from J, with 14 bases between. Germline V gives CDR1 SEHNR, CDR2 FQNEAQ (reference sequence). The CDR3 sequence: CASSLIQAHGEQYF. The CDR3 DNA sequence: TGTGCCAGCAGCTTAATTCAGGCCCATGGCGAGCAGTACTTC.

The V gene is TRBV29-1, the J gene TRBJ2-5, with 7 bases identical to TRBD2. V trimming: 4 bases; J trimming: 2 bases; junction bases outside the gene matches: 4. The CDR3 covers 13 residues. Germline V lookup: CDR1 SQVTM, CDR2 ANQGSEA. This CDR3 is CSVAGLLQETQYF. The CDR3 DNA sequence: TGCAGCGTTGCGGGACTATTACAAGAGACCCAGTACTTC.

The V and J genes are TRBV20-1 and TRBJ1-3; D gene uncertain. The V end was cut by 3 bases, the J end by 1 base, with 16 bases between. This CDR3 spans 16 amino acids. Germline V gene lookup returns CDR1 DFQATT and CDR2 SNEGSKA (reference sequence). The CDR3 sequence: CSASYWSSPSGNTIYF. CDR3 bases: TGCAGTGCTAGTTACTGGAGTTCGCCTTCTGGAAACACCATATATTTT.

This chain links TRBV12-3 or TRBV12-4 with TRBJ1-2; 8 nucleotides match TRBD1. J gave up 8 bases and V 2 bases, and 1 base lay outside the gene matches. CDR3 length: 12 residues. The DNA for the CDR3 is TGTGCCAGCAGTTTATCAGGGGGCGGCTACACCTTC. Encoded protein: CASSLSGGGYTF.

The genes are TRBV12-3 or TRBV12-4 and TRBJ1-1; D gene uncertain. V lost 3 bases to trimming and J lost 1 base, with 6 bases between them. The CDR3 is 13 residues long. In DNA, the CDR3 is TGTGCCAGCAGTTTGGCCCCGAACACTGAAGCTTTCTTT. Translation: CASSLAPNTEAFF.

The chain has TRBV6-5 and TRBJ1-2; 9 bases map to TRBD1. The CDR3 extends over 13 amino acids. J was trimmed by 2 bases and V by 7 bases; bases with no gene match: 2. Germline CDR1 reads MNHEY; CDR2 reads SVGAGI. The CDR3 DNA reads TGTGCCAGCAAGGGACAGGGAAACTATGGCTACACCTTC. Protein product: CASKGQGNYGYTF.

V usage is TRBV28 and J usage is TRBJ1-6, with D possibly being TRBD1 (6 bases). CDR3 size: 15 residues. Per germline, CDR1 MDHEN and CDR2 SYDVKM. Trimming shortened V by 4 bases and J by 10 bases, and 17 bases separated the two germline ends. DNA for the CDR3: TGTGCCAGCAGTTATTTCACAGGGATCGGATCACCCCTCCACTTT. It is translated as CASSYFTGIGSPLHF.

This clone was recorded a few times. The genes are TRBV30 and TRBJ1-1; 7 bases align to TRBD1. Trimming at V came to 4 bases and at J to 11 bases, leaving 7 bases not matched to a gene. The V gene's germline CDR1 is GTSNPN and CDR2 SVGIG (reference sequence). CDR3 length equals 11 residues. The CDR3 nucleotides read TGTGCCTGGACCACAGGGGTGTGGGCTTTCTTT. It yields the protein CAWTTGVWAFF.